This T cell receptor beta chain is from a study of blood T cell repertoires in COVID-19. Looking at the study overall: Some COVID-19 samples were acute and others convalescent; all came from the United States, Italy and Spain. The analysed material was cDNA or gDNA that came from T cells, B-cell-depleted T cells, or PBMCs.

In the authors' workflow: How many nucleated cells were present was estimated from reference gene primer amplification. Only in-frame clones appear in the TCRdb table, and some are missing; sequencing was by immunoSEQ multiplex PCR. The DNA was the basis for D and trimming; V, J and clone size are from that table. The data show about 95,000 clones, 75% to 85% seen once. Patients of the Seattle cohort, enrolled during active infection, were followed longitudinally. CDR3 length equals 18 residues. V gave up 6 bases and J gave up 0 bases; unmatched junction bases: 9. The germline CDR1 and CDR2 sequences are MDHEN and SYDVKM.

The chain combines TRBV28 with TRBJ2-6; 9 bases are shared with TRBD1. Sequenced: peripheral blood. This receptor was identified in a man of 80 years or more with COVID-19, enrolled during active disease. The CDR3 loop is CASSTDRGQYSGANVLTF. Written as DNA, the CDR3 is TGTGCCAGCAGCACGGACAGGGGTCAATACTCTGGGGCCAACGTCCTGACTTTC.